A selection of T cell receptor beta chains follows, all from one sample in a study of blood T cell repertoires in COVID-19. The table came from immunoSEQ multiplex PCR; TCRdb's copy has only in-frame clones and leaves some out. The sample gives about 300,000 clones, 89% of which show up once; about 1.7% is in the top ten. The source material was peripheral blood. These TCRs come from a woman aged 30 to 39 with COVID-19, enrolled during active disease. The CDR3 runs from the conserved cysteine through the conserved F or W. A D gene is named only where the DNA matches it firmly. Not every row has a clone size; where given, it reads once, few, many or a size class.

abundance: .
d_gene: TRBD2
v_gene: TRBV19
len: 17
j_gene: TRBJ2-1
CDR3nt: TGTGCCAGTAGTATCGCATTAGCGGGGGTTTCCTACAATGAGCAGTTCTTC
CDR3aa: CASSIALAGVSYNEQFF

abundance: .
d_gene: .
v_gene: TRBV12-2
len: 14
j_gene: TRBJ1-4
CDR3nt: TGTGCAAGTCACCACGGGACCACAGGGGAAAAACTGTTTTTT
CDR3aa: CASHHGTTGEKLFF

abundance: .
d_gene: .
v_gene: TRBV12-5
len: 13
j_gene: TRBJ2-5
CDR3nt: TGTGCTAGTGGTCCCTCAGGGGGGGAGACCCAGTACTTC
CDR3aa: CASGPSGGETQYF

abundance: .
d_gene: .
v_gene: TRBV7-2
len: 13
j_gene: TRBJ1-2
CDR3nt: TGTGCCAGCAGCTCGGGTTCTAACTATGGCTACACCTTC
CDR3aa: CASSSGSNYGYTF

abundance: .
d_gene: .
v_gene: TRBV24-1
len: 13
j_gene: TRBJ1-2
CDR3nt: TGTGCCACCAGTATGACAGCTAACTATGGCTACACCTTC
CDR3aa: CATSMTANYGYTF

abundance: .
d_gene: .
v_gene: TRBV4-1
len: 15
j_gene: TRBJ2-7
CDR3nt: TGCGCCAGCAGCCAAGAGGAGGCGGCCCCTTACGAGCAGTACTTC
CDR3aa: CASSQEEAAPYEQYF

abundance: .
d_gene: .
v_gene: TRBV6-5
len: 14
j_gene: TRBJ1-1
CDR3nt: TGTGCCAGCCGTTCCTTGGGGGGGCTCACTGAAGCTTTCTTT
CDR3aa: CASRSLGGLTEAFF

abundance: .
d_gene: TRBD1
v_gene: TRBV13
len: 16
j_gene: TRBJ2-5
CDR3nt: TGTGCCAGCAGCTTAGCCAGGGGGCATACTGAAGAGACCCAGTACTTC
CDR3aa: CASSLARGHTEETQYF

abundance: .
d_gene: TRBD2
v_gene: TRBV7-6
len: 15
j_gene: TRBJ2-5
CDR3nt: TGTGCCAGCAGCTCCGGCGGGGGGATTCAAGAGACCCAGTACTTC
CDR3aa: CASSSGGGIQETQYF

abundance: .
d_gene: .
v_gene: TRBV7-9
len: 14
j_gene: TRBJ2-1
CDR3nt: TGTGCCAGCAGCTTAGTGACGGGAGACAATGAGCAGTTCTTC
CDR3aa: CASSLVTGDNEQFF

abundance: .
d_gene: .
v_gene: TRBV2
len: 12
j_gene: TRBJ1-3
CDR3nt: TGTGCCAGCAGTGAGAGGGGAAACACCATATATTTT
CDR3aa: CASSERGNTIYF

abundance: .
d_gene: TRBD1
v_gene: TRBV27
len: 13
j_gene: TRBJ1-2
CDR3nt: TGTGCCAGCAGGCCACAGGGGGCCGATGGCTACACCTTC
CDR3aa: CASRPQGADGYTF

abundance: once
d_gene: .
v_gene: TRBV30
len: 14
j_gene: TRBJ1-3
CDR3nt: TGTGCCTGGAACAGCCCTAACTCTGGAAACACCATATATTTT
CDR3aa: CAWNSPNSGNTIYF

abundance: .
d_gene: TRBD1
v_gene: TRBV5-1
len: 14
j_gene: TRBJ2-5
CDR3nt: TGCGCCAGCAGCCTGGGACAGGCACAAGAGACCCAGTACTTC
CDR3aa: CASSLGQAQETQYF

abundance: .
d_gene: .
v_gene: TRBV18
len: 12
j_gene: TRBJ2-5
CDR3nt: TGTGCCAGCTCACGAGACCAAGAGACCCAGTACTTC
CDR3aa: CASSRDQETQYF

abundance: .
d_gene: TRBD1
v_gene: TRBV5-1
len: 17
j_gene: TRBJ1-3
CDR3nt: TGCGCCAGCAGCTTTGGTGGTAACAGGGGGAACGGAAACACCATATATTTT
CDR3aa: CASSFGGNRGNGNTIYF

abundance: .
d_gene: TRBD1
v_gene: TRBV19
len: 16
j_gene: TRBJ1-3
CDR3nt: TGTGCCAGTACCTCTCAGGGGGCTCTGAGTGGAAACACCATATATTTT
CDR3aa: CASTSQGALSGNTIYF

abundance: .
d_gene: .
v_gene: TRBV5-4
len: 16
j_gene: TRBJ2-6
CDR3nt: TGTGCCAGCAGGATGCGTGGGGACTCCGGGGCCAACGTCCTGACTTTC
CDR3aa: CASRMRGDSGANVLTF

abundance: .
d_gene: .
v_gene: TRBV5-6
len: 12
j_gene: TRBJ1-2
CDR3nt: TGTGCCAGCAGCGGCCCGGGCTATGGCTACACCTTC
CDR3aa: CASSGPGYGYTF

abundance: .
d_gene: .
v_gene: TRBV6-4
len: 14
j_gene: TRBJ2-2
CDR3nt: TGTGCCAGCAGTGAAGGCGGGGAAGCCGGGGAGCTGTTTTTT
CDR3aa: CASSEGGEAGELFF

abundance: .
d_gene: TRBD2
v_gene: TRBV7-2
len: 17
j_gene: TRBJ2-1
CDR3nt: TGTGCCAGCAGCTTAGCGGCAGCGGGGGTTCCTTACAATGAGCAGTTCTTC
CDR3aa: CASSLAAAGVPYNEQFF

abundance: .
d_gene: .
v_gene: TRBV7-8
len: 14
j_gene: TRBJ2-2
CDR3nt: TGTGCCAGCAGAATAGGAAGGACACCCGGGGAGCTGTTTTTT
CDR3aa: CASRIGRTPGELFF

abundance: .
d_gene: .
v_gene: TRBV19
len: 14
j_gene: TRBJ2-1
CDR3nt: TGTGCCAGTAGTACAGGGGCGGCCTACAATGAGCAGTTCTTC
CDR3aa: CASSTGAAYNEQFF

abundance: .
d_gene: TRBD1
v_gene: TRBV25-1
len: 15
j_gene: TRBJ1-1
CDR3nt: TGTGCCAGCAGTGCCCTCGACAGGGGGGATACTGAAGCTTTCTTT
CDR3aa: CASSALDRGDTEAFF

abundance: once
d_gene: .
v_gene: TRBV12-3/TRBV12-4
len: 12
j_gene: TRBJ1-1
CDR3nt: TGTGCCAGCCGGTCCGGGATCACTGAAGCTTTCTTT
CDR3aa: CASRSGITEAFF

abundance: .
d_gene: .
v_gene: TRBV6-2/TRBV6-3
len: 14
j_gene: TRBJ1-2
CDR3nt: TGTGCCAGCAGTTACGCGCTGGGGGGATTCGGCTACACCTTC
CDR3aa: CASSYALGGFGYTF

abundance: .
d_gene: .
v_gene: TRBV6-5
len: 13
j_gene: TRBJ1-2
CDR3nt: TGTGCCAGCACCACAGGCTCTTTCTATGGCTACACCTTC
CDR3aa: CASTTGSFYGYTF

abundance: .
d_gene: .
v_gene: TRBV6-6
len: 14
j_gene: TRBJ1-2
CDR3nt: TGTGCCAGCATTGCGGACAGAGCTAACTATGGCTACACCTTC
CDR3aa: CASIADRANYGYTF

abundance: .
d_gene: TRBD1
v_gene: TRBV6-6
len: 15
j_gene: TRBJ1-1
CDR3nt: TGTGCCAGCAGTTACTCGACAGGGACGAACACTGAAGCTTTCTTT
CDR3aa: CASSYSTGTNTEAFF

abundance: once
d_gene: .
v_gene: TRBV2
len: 12
j_gene: TRBJ2-1
CDR3nt: TGTGCCAGCAGTTCGACTAGAAACGAGCAGTTCTTC
CDR3aa: CASSSTRNEQFF

abundance: .
d_gene: .
v_gene: TRBV5-6
len: 15
j_gene: TRBJ2-1
CDR3nt: TGTGCCAGCAGCTTTTTTGACAGGGAGGACAATGAGCAGCTCTTC
CDR3aa: CASSFFDREDNEQLF

abundance: .
d_gene: .
v_gene: TRBV5-5
len: 14
j_gene: TRBJ1-1
CDR3nt: TGTGCCAGCAGCTTGGGCCCGGACGGGGATGAAGCTTTCTTT
CDR3aa: CASSLGPDGDEAFF

abundance: .
d_gene: .
v_gene: TRBV30
len: 15
j_gene: TRBJ1-5
CDR3nt: TGTGCCTGGAGCTCCGGAGGGGTTGGCAATCAGCCCCAGCATTTT
CDR3aa: CAWSSGGVGNQPQHF